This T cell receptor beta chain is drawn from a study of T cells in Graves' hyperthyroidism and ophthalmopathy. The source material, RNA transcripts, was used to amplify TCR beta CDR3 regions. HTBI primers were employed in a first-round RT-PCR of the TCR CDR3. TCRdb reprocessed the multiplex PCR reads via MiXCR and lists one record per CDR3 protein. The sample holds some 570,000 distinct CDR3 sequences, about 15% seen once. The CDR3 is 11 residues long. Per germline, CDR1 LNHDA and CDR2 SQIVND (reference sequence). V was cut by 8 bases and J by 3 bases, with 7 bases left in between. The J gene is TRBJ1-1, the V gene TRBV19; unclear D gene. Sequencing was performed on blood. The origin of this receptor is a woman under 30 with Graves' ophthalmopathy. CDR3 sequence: CASYIYTEAFF. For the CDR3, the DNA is TGTGCCAGTTACATCTACACTGAAGCTTTCTTT.